The rows below give T cell receptor beta chains drawn from one sample of a study of blood T cell repertoires in COVID-19. Here immunoSEQ multiplex PCR was the method, and the copy in TCRdb shows in-frame clones only, minus some. The sample holds about 130,000 clones; more than 75% are singletons and the top ten take over 3.5%. Sequencing used peripheral blood. The receptors originated from a man aged 45 to 65 with active COVID-19. Each CDR3 is given with its conserved first and last residue. D genes are given only for firm matches. Only some rows state a clone size, as once, few, many or a class for expanded clones.

J: TRBJ2-1; length: 16; D: TRBD2; size: -; V: TRBV12-5; CDR3: CASGLAQRGAQDEQFF; DNA: TGTGCTAGTGGTTTGGCCCAGCGGGGGGCCCAGGATGAGCAGTTCTTC
J: TRBJ2-5; length: 13; D: -; size: -; V: TRBV10-2; CDR3: CASSEYYQETQYF; DNA: TGCGCCAGCAGTGAATATTACCAAGAGACCCAGTACTTC
J: TRBJ2-3; length: 18; D: TRBD2; size: -; V: TRBV9; CDR3: CASSPGTSGGHGTDTQYF; DNA: TGTGCCAGCAGCCCCGGGACTAGCGGGGGTCACGGCACAGATACGCAGTATTTT
J: TRBJ1-2; length: 17; D: TRBD1; size: few; V: TRBV9; CDR3: CASSAPLDRGKNYGYTF; DNA: TGTGCCAGCAGCGCTCCATTAGACAGGGGGAAGAACTATGGCTACACCTTC
J: TRBJ2-1; length: 14; D: TRBD2; size: -; V: TRBV5-1; CDR3: CASSLTSGKNEQFF; DNA: TGCGCCAGCAGCTTGACTAGCGGGAAAAATGAGCAGTTCTTC
J: TRBJ1-5; length: 15; D: -; size: -; V: TRBV3-1/TRBV3-2; CDR3: CASSQDNQGYQPQHF; DNA: TGTGCCAGCAGCCAAGACAATCAGGGGTATCAGCCCCAGCATTTT
J: TRBJ1-5; length: 16; D: -; size: -; V: TRBV6-1; CDR3: CASSASNRVEAQPQHF; DNA: TGTGCCAGCAGTGCAAGCAACAGGGTCGAGGCTCAGCCCCAGCATTTT
J: TRBJ1-1; length: 15; D: -; size: -; V: TRBV13; CDR3: CASSLVAGLNTEAFF; DNA: TGTGCCAGCAGCTTAGTTGCAGGGTTGAACACTGAAGCTTTCTTT
J: TRBJ2-2; length: 16; D: TRBD2; size: once; V: TRBV19; CDR3: CASSKLAGSDTGELFF; DNA: TGTGCCAGTAGTAAACTAGCGGGATCCGACACCGGGGAGCTGTTTTTT
J: TRBJ1-1; length: 14; D: TRBD1; size: -; V: TRBV5-1; CDR3: CASRGDSMNTEAFF; DNA: TGCGCCAGCAGAGGGGACAGCATGAACACTGAAGCTTTCTTT
J: TRBJ1-2; length: 15; D: -; size: -; V: TRBV2; CDR3: CASSDPSTGFGGYTF; DNA: TGTGCCAGCAGTGACCCCTCCACAGGGTTCGGTGGCTACACCTTC
J: TRBJ1-1; length: 13; D: -; size: once; V: TRBV14; CDR3: CASSSLVNTEAFF; DNA: TGTGCCAGCAGTAGCCTGGTGAACACTGAAGCTTTCTTT
J: TRBJ2-5; length: 16; D: TRBD2; size: once; V: TRBV6-4; CDR3: CASSDESSGSQETQYF; DNA: TGTGCCAGCAGTGACGAGTCTAGCGGGAGCCAAGAGACCCAGTACTTC
J: TRBJ2-3; length: 15; D: -; size: -; V: TRBV7-9; CDR3: CASRPRASSTDTQYF; DNA: TGTGCCAGCAGACCACGCGCTTCTAGCACAGATACGCAGTATTTT
J: TRBJ2-7; length: 14; D: TRBD1; size: -; V: TRBV27; CDR3: CASSPDRSSYEQYF; DNA: TGTGCCAGCAGTCCGGACAGGAGCTCCTACGAGCAGTACTTC
J: TRBJ2-1; length: 14; D: -; size: -; V: TRBV5-1; CDR3: CASSLAGLSNEQFF; DNA: TGCGCCAGCAGCTTGGCAGGGTTGTCCAATGAGCAGTTCTTC
J: TRBJ1-1; length: 14; D: -; size: few; V: TRBV7-8; CDR3: CASSSGMGNTEAFF; DNA: TGTGCCAGCAGCTCAGGGATGGGGAACACTGAAGCTTTCTTT
J: TRBJ2-1; length: 15; D: TRBD2; size: -; V: TRBV7-2; CDR3: CASSVLAGGYNEQFF; DNA: TGTGCCAGCAGCGTTCTAGCGGGAGGGTACAATGAGCAGTTCTTC
J: TRBJ2-1; length: 13; D: -; size: -; V: TRBV10-2; CDR3: CASSMARYNEQFF; DNA: TGCGCCAGCAGTATGGCACGCTACAATGAGCAGTTCTTC